A single sample gave rise to the 3 T cell receptor beta chains below, sequenced in a study of control samples from healthy donors and cancer patients. Profiling relied on immunoSEQ multiplex PCR, and the TCRdb table lists in-frame clones only, not all of them. The sample carries about 92,000 clones, roughly four fifths recorded once. The source material was blood. The receptor set was obtained from a woman aged 60-75 years in good health.

The gene calls are TRBV2 and TRBJ2-7; the match to TRBD1 covers 8 bases. Germline V gives CDR1 SNHLY, CDR2 FYNNEI. V dropped 7 bases and J dropped 2; count of bases not matched to a gene: 10. There are 15 residues in the CDR3. In DNA, the CDR3 is TGTGCCAGCAATAGGGACAGGACCAATACCTACGAGCAGTACTTC. As protein: CASNRDRTNTYEQYF.

CDR3 sequence (DNA): TGTGCCAGCAGTTTATATAGCACAGGCGATGAGCAGTTCTTC. This encodes CASSLYSTGDEQFF. This sequence joins TRBV28 and TRBJ2-1; D possibly corresponds to TRBD1 (5 bases). Trimming shortened V by 1 base and J by 8 bases, and 12 bases separated the two germline ends. CDR1 is MDHEN and CDR2 is SYDVKM in the germline V gene. The CDR3 is 14 amino acids.

V usage is TRBV14 and J usage is TRBJ2-5; D is unclear. This CDR3 is 13 amino acids long. V was pared by 3 bases and J by 1 base, with 6 bases between. The germline CDR1 and CDR2 sequences are SGHDN and FVKESK. This chain's CDR3 is CASSQGSQETQYF. In DNA form, the CDR3 reads TGTGCCAGCAGCCAGGGTAGCCAAGAGACCCAGTACTTC.